What follows describes a single T cell receptor beta chain. The sample comes from a study of blood T cell repertoires in COVID-19. At the level of the study: T cells, B-cell-depleted T cells, or PBMCs provided the cDNA or gDNA that served as material.

This CDR3 spans 12 amino acids. Per the germline V gene, CDR1 is MNHEY and CDR2 is SMNVEV (reference sequence). The germline V and J ends were trimmed by 2 bases and 9 bases, with 8 bases remaining between them. Cohorts were based on clinical histories the participants reported. Among Cohort 3 donors, those recovered had two negative PCRs, clearance, or symptom resolution. Method: immunoSEQ multiplex PCR; TCRdb's copy keeps in-frame clones and lacks some. The top ten clones hold just over 8% of a sample with some 530,000 clones, about 85% of them seen once. The sequence was collected from an older woman who had recovered from COVID-19. V and J are TRBV27 and TRBJ1-5, with a possible D match to TRBD1 (5 bases). The sequencing sample was made of PBMCs or T cells enriched from blood (not recorded which). In DNA form, the CDR3 reads TGTGCCAGCAGTTTACGGGGGGGGCCCCAGCATTTT. This encodes CASSLRGGPQHF.